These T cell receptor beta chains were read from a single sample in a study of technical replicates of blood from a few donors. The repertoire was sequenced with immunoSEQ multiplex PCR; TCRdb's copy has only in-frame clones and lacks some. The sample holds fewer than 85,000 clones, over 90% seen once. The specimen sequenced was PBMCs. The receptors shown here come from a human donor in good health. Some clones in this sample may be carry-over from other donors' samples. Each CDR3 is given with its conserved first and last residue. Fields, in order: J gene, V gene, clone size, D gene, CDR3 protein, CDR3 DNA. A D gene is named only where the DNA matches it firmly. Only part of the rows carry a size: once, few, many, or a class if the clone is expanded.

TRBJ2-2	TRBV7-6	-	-	CASSRRTTNTGELFF	TGTGCCAGCAGCCGCAGGACAACGAACACCGGGGAGCTGTTTTTT
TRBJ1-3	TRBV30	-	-	CASKGYGNTIYF	TGTGCCTCAAAGGGGTATGGAAACACCATATATTTT
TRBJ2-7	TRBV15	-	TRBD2	CATSRGSGGRLPYEQYF	TGTGCCACCAGCAGAGGTAGCGGGGGGCGCCTCCCCTACGAGCAGTACTTC
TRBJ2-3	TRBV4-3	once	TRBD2	CASSQDFSGGSDTQYF	TGCGCCAGCAGCCAAGATTTTTCGGGAGGCTCAGATACGCAGTATTTT
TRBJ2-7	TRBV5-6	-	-	CASSTPTRYEQYF	TGTGCCAGCAGCACGCCGACAAGGTACGAGCAGTACTTC
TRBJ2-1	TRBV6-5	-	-	CASLDYSYNEQFF	TGTGCCAGCCTTGACTACTCCTACAATGAGCAGTTCTTC
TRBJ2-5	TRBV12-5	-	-	CASGLWAGLETQYF	TGTGCTAGTGGTTTGTGGGCTGGGCTGGAGACCCAGTACTTC
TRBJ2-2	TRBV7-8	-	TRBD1	CASSFPPAGQGADGELFF	TGTGCCAGCAGCTTCCCCCCGGCGGGACAGGGGGCAGACGGGGAGCTGTTTTTT
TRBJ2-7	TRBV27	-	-	CASSFIRGRSSYEQYF	TGTGCCAGCAGTTTTATCAGGGGACGGTCCTCCTACGAGCAGTACTTC
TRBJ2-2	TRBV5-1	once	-	CASSLDRPNTGELFF	TGCGCCAGCAGCTTGGACAGACCCAACACCGGGGAGCTGTTTTTT
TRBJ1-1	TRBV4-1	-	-	CASTPRPENTEAFF	TGCGCCAGCACTCCACGTCCAGAGAACACTGAAGCTTTCTTT
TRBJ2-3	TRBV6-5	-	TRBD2	CASSRPGGVDTQYF	TGTGCCAGCAGCCGACCGGGGGGGGTGGATACGCAGTATTTT
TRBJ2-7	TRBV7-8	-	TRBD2	CASSLGSGRGREQYF	TGTGCCAGCAGCTTAGGTAGCGGGAGAGGGAGAGAGCAGTACTTC
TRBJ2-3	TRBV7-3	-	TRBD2	CASSRGAGSTDTQYF	TGTGCCAGCAGCCGCGGAGCGGGGAGCACAGATACGCAGTATTTT
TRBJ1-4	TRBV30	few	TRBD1	CAWSPGGAGEKLFF	TGTGCCTGGAGTCCAGGGGGCGCGGGTGAAAAACTGTTTTTT
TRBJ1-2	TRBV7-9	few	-	CASSLGGEGSSGYTF	TGTGCCAGCAGCTTAGGAGGCGAGGGTAGTAGTGGCTACACCTTC
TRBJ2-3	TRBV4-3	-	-	CASSQDSGTPGTDTQYF	TGCGCCAGCAGCCAAGATTCCGGGACTCCAGGCACAGATACGCAGTATTTT
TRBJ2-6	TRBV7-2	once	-	CASSLMGLSGGANVLTF	TGTGCCAGCAGCTTAATGGGCCTCAGCGGAGGGGCCAACGTCCTGACTTTC
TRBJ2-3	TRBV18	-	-	CASSPQGDTQYF	TGTGCCAGCTCACCACAGGGGGATACGCAGTATTTT
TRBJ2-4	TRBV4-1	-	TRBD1	CASSQGQSVAKNIQYF	TGCGCCAGCAGCCAGGGACAGTCGGTAGCCAAAAACATTCAGTACTTC
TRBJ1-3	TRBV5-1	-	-	CASTRGSNSGNTIYF	TGCGCCAGCACACGAGGGTCTAATTCTGGAAACACCATATATTTT
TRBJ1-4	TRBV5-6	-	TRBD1	CASRLTGGANEKLFF	TGTGCCAGCAGATTGACAGGGGGAGCTAATGAAAAACTGTTTTTT